The 2 T cell receptor beta chains below all came from one sample that was sequenced in a study of blood T cell repertoires in COVID-19. The table came from immunoSEQ multiplex PCR; TCRdb's copy has only in-frame clones and leaves some out. The data show 300,000 to 350,000 clones, under 90% seen once. The sequenced sample was PBMCs or T cells enriched from blood (not recorded which). These receptors were taken from a woman aged 30 to 39 who had recovered from COVID-19.

The chain employs TRBV28 and TRBJ2-3, with TRBD2 matching over 13 bases. The junction had 12 bases not matched to a gene; V was cut back by 4 bases and J by 8 bases. The CDR3 extends over 17 amino acids. CDR1 is MDHEN, CDR2 SYDVKM, per germline. The CDR3 protein is CASSSRTSGSFLGTQYF. The CDR3 DNA is TGTGCCAGCAGTTCACGGACTAGCGGGAGTTTCCTGGGTACGCAGTATTTT.

The V and J genes are TRBV9 and TRBJ2-1, with TRBD1 identical over 9 bases. The CDR3 totals 15 residues. Germline values: CDR1 SGDLS, CDR2 YYNGEE. With 2 bases clipped from V and 7 bases from J, the junction kept 7 bases outside the gene matches. DNA of the CDR3: TGTGCCAGCAGCGTCGGGGACAGGGATTGGAATGAGCAGTTCTTC. This gives the protein CASSVGDRDWNEQFF.